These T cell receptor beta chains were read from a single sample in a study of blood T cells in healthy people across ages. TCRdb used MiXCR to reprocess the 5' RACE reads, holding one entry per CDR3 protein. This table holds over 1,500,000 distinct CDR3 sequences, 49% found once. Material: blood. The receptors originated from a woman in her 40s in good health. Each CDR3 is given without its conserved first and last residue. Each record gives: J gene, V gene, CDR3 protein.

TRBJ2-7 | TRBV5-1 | ASSWQGLETYEQY
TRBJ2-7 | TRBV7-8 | ASSPWTGTSYEQY
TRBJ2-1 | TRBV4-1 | ASSQAGRFSYNEQF
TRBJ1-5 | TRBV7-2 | ASSLTDVYSNQPQH
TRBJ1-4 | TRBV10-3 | AISETKGSATNEKLF
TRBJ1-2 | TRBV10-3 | AISTGILYGYT
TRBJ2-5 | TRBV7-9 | ASSLLAGRNEQY
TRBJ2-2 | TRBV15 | ATSREERNTGELF
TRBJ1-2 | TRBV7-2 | ASSSRQDLYGYT
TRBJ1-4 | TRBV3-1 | ASSQARTAFNEKLF
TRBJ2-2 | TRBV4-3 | ASSLLRAGELF
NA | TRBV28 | ASSFGGGETQF
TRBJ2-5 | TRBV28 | ASSAVPGGYQIYRETQY
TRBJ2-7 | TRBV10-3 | AISESGRGEQY
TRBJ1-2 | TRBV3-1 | ASSQAFGQGADYGYT
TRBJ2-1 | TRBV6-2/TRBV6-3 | ASSPWGGSYNEQF
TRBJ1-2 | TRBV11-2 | ASSPSGGLYGYT
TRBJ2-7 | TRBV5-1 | ASSASGATYEQY
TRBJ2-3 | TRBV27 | ASSATGVNTDTQY
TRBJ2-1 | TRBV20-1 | SARSQGHEQF
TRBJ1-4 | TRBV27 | ASREGTNEKLF
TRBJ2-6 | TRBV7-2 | ASSLLASGPPSGANVLT
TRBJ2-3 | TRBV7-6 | AVSPRGRRGSTDTQY
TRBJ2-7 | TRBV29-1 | SVITGGYEQY
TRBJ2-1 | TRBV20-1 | SAFLQNNEQF
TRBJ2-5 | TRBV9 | ASSGGGLQETQY
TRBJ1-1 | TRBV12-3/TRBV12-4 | ASSPRTGLATEAF
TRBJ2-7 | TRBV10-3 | AISETGQGSYEQY
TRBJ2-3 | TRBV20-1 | SASRLEISTDTQY
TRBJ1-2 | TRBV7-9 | ASSLLERGYGYT
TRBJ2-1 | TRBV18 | ASSPRQGELSGDEQF